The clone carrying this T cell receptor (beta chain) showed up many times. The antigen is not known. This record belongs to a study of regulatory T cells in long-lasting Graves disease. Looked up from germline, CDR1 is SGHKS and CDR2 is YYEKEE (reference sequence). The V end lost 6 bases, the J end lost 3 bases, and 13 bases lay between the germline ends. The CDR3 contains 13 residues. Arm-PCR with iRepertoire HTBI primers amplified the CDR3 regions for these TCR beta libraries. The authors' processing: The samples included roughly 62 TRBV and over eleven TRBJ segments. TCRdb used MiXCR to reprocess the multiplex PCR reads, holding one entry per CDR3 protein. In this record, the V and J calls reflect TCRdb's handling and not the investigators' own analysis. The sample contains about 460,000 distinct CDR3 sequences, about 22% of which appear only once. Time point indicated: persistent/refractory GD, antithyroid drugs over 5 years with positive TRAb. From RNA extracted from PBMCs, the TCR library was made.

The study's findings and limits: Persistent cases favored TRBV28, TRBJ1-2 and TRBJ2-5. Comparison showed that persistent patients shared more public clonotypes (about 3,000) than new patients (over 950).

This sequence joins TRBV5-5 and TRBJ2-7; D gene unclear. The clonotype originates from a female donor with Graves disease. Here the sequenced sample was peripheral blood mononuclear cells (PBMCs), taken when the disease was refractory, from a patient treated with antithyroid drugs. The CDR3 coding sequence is TGTGCCAGCACCCTCGGTAGGATCTACGAGCAGTACTTC. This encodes CASTLGRIYEQYF.